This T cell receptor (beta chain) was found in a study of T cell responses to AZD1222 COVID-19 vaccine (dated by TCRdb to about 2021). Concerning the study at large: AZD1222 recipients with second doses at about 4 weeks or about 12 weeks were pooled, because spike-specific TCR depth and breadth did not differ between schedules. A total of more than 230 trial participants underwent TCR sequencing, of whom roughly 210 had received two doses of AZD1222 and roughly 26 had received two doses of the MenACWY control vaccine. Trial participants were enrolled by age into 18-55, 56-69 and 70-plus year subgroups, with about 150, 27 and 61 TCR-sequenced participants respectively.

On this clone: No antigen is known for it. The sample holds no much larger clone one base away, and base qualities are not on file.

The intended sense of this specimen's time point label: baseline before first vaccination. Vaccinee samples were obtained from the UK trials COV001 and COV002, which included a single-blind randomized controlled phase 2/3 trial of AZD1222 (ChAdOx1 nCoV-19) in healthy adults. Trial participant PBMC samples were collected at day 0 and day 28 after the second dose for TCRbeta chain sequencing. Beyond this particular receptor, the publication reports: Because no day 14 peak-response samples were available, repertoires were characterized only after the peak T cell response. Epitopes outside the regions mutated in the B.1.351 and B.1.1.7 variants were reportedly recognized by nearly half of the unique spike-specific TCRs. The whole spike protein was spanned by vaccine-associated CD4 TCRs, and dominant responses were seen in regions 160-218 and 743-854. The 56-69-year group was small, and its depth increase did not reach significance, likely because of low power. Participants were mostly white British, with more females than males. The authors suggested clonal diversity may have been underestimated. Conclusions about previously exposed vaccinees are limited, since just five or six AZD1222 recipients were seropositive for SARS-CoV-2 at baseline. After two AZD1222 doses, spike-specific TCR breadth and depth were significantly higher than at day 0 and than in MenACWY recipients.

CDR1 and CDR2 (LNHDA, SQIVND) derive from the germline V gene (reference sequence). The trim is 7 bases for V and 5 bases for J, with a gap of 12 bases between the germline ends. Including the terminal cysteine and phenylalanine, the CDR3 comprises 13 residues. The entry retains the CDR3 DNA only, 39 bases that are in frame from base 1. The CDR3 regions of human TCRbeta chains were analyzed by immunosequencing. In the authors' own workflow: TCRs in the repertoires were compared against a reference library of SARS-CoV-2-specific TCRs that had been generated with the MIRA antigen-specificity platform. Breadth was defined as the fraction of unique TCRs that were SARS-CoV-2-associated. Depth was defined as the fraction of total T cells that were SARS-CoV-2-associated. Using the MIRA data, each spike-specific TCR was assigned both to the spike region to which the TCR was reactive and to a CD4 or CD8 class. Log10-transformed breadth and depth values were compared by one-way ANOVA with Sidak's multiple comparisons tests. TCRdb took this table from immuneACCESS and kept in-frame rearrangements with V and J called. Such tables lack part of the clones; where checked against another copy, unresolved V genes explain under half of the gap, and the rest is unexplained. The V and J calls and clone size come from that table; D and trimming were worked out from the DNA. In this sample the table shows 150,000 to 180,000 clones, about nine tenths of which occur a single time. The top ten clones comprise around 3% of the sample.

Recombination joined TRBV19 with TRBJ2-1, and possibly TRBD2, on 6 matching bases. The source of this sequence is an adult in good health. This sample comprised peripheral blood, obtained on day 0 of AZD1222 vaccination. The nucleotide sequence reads TGTGCCAGTAAGGAGGGGACGGACAATGAGCAGTTCTTC. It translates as CASKEGTDNEQFF.